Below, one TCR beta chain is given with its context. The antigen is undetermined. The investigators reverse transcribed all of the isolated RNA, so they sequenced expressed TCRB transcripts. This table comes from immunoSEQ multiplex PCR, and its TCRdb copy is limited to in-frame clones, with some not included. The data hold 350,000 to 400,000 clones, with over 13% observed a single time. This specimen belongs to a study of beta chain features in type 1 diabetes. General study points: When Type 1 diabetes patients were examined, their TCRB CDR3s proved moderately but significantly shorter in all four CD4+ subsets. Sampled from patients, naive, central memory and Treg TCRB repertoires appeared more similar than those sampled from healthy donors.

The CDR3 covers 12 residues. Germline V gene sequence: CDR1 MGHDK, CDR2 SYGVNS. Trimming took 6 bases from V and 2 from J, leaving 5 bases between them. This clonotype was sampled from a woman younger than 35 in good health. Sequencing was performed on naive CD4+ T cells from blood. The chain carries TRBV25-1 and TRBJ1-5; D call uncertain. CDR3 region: CASRRGNQPQHF. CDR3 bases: TGTGCCAGCAGACGGGGCAATCAGCCCCAGCATTTT.